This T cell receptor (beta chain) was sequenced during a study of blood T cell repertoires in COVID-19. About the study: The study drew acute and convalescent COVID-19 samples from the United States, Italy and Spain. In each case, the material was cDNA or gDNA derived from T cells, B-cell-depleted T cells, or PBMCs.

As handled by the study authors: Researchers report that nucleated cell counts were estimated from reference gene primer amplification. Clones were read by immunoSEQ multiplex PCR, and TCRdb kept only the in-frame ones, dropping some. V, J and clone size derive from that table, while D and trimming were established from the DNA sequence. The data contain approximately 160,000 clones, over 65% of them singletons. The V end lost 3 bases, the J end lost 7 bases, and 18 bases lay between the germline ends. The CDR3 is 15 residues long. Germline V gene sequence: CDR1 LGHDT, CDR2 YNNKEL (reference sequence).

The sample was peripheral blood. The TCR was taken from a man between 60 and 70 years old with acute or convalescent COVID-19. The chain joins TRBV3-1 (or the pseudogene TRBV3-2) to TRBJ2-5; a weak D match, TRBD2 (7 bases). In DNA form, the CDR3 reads TGTGCCAGCAGCCATGGGGGGGCCGGTGCGGGGACCCAGTACTTC. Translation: CASSHGGAGAGTQYF.